This TCR beta chain was recovered during a study of long-term antiretroviral therapy in people with HIV (dated by TCRdb to between 2021 and 2022). A note on the overall study: The earliest samples were collected approximately a decade before the 2015 WHO recommendation for immediate ART, a period when ART was typically delayed until CD4 counts fell. A retrospective serial study tested whether changes in peripheral blood TRB repertoire composition and diversity were associated with ART initiation and durable HIV suppression. A total of fewer than 200 cryopreserved PBMC samples were contributed to the cohort by 30 adults with confirmed HIV infection, with samples collected serially over a mean of roughly six years (range 1-12). About 35% of the 30 participants with HIV were female. No cross-contamination during QIAcube processing turned up in test extractions that ran a monoclonal T-cell line alongside 30 or so polyclonal samples.

Overall study outcomes, separate from this receptor: Inferences about post-ART repertoire changes were limited because no data were available on ART adherence, viral resistance or therapy changes. HIV repertoires had narrower CDR3 length ranges than controls, and the network structure suggested an antigen-experienced repertoire that shifted only slightly toward naive after ART. The samples were dated from about 2003 to 2018, and the ART regimens that were used may be less effective than current ART regimens. Because pre-ART samples had limited cell numbers, profiling was done on unsorted PBMC rather than on sorted CD4+ and CD8+ T cells. ART initiation was associated with a significant increase in TRB diversity, but diversity stayed significantly below transplant donor controls even after long-term ART. Expanded TRB clones identified before ART initiation dominated the repertoire across all time points, though the dominance fluctuated and decreased in many PLHIV after ART. Because PBMC availability was limited, only the TCR beta chain was sequenced, with no alpha chain pairing.

Worth noting for this clone: It has no known antigen specificity. It has no much larger one-base neighbor in the sample; base qualities were not kept.

To be included, a participant needed at least one PBMC sample from before ART initiation plus at least two post-ART samples. All participants with HIV were treated in the United States of America. Before DNA extraction, cryopreserved samples containing about 0.9-11 million PBMC were thawed and washed. At the time of the earliest PBMC sample for each participant with HIV, ages ranged from roughly 23 to 60 years. PBMC samples were contributed by each participant from 1-4 timepoints before ART initiation and 2-8 timepoints after ART initiation, with a median of 7 samples. Serial HIV viral load, CD4+ T-cell count, ART history and demographic data were obtained for every participant. A Qiagen kit on a QIAcube was used to extract genomic DNA from unsorted PBMC, with samples processed in batches of 12. The immunoSEQ hsTCRB v3.0 assay was used at survey level resolution to sequence the TRB variable region. TRB sequencing targeted a depth of about 40,000-55,000 T-cell genomes per sample. TRB libraries were pooled and sequenced on an Illumina MiSeq using a v3 150-cycle kit. In the original analysis: Repertoire analysis was run in R within a reproducible Nextflow workflow that covered QC, data transformation and analysis. LymphoSeq2, an R package for exploring AIRR-Seq data, was used to implement custom analyses. A handful of samples yielding fewer than 5000 total TRB sequences were excluded, leaving approximately 190 analyzed HIV repertoires. Among the approximately 180 retained HIV repertoires, about 57 were collected before ART initiation and about 130 were collected after ART initiation. Each repertoire was downsampled to 5000 TRB nucleotide sequences, and summary statistics were averaged across 100 downsampling iterations. The analysis kept only TRB sequences whose CDR3 regions were at least seven amino acids long. Diversity was measured with a Shannon entropy-derived clonality score and the Gini coefficient. In the repertoire networks, any two of the top 5000 CDR3 amino acid sequences were linked whenever the two sequences differed by an edit distance of one. For TRB CDR3 amino acid sequences, GLIPH2 was used to predict antigen specificity groups and MHC restriction. Known CMV, EBV, HIV or tissue antigen associations were flagged by matching CDR3 amino acid sequences against VDJdb and McPAS-TCR. Pre-ART, post-ART and control groups were compared with Wilcoxon signed-rank tests and Holm-Bonferroni correction. The table was pulled from immuneACCESS by TCRdb, which kept in-frame rearrangements only. Such tables lose some clones; where checked, under half of the loss comes from unresolved V genes, and the rest has no known cause. The DNA gave D and trimming, while V, J and clone size come from that table. In this sample the table shows tens of thousands of clones, about 91% of which occur a single time. The ten most abundant clones make up under 5.5% of the sample.

CDR1 and CDR2 are drawn from the germline V gene: SGHDT, YYEEEE. Relative to germline, V is 2 bases shorter and J is 7 bases shorter, with 10 bases between their ends. The CDR3 starts with the cysteine, ends with the phenylalanine, and has 13 residues. The only DNA kept is the CDR3, 39 bases in frame from the first base. The sample consisted of unsorted PBMCs, taken more than 4.3 years after starting antiretroviral therapy. Recombination linked TRBV5-6 to TRBJ1-5, with TRBD1 tentatively as D gene (6 bases match). This TCR was recovered from a man aged 25-45 years with HIV. CDR3 region: CASSLWGAQPQHF. The DNA sequence is as follows: TGTGCCAGCAGCTTATGGGGGGCCCAGCCCCAGCATTTT.